This T cell receptor (beta chain) comes out of a study of T cells in Graves' hyperthyroidism and ophthalmopathy. The table lists this clonotype with many counts. The CDR3 regions of TCR beta were amplified from RNA transcripts. The TCR CDR3 was amplified in a first-round RT-PCR using the HTBI primer set. Via MiXCR, TCRdb re-called the multiplex PCR reads, giving one row per CDR3 protein. The table records 150,000 to 200,000 distinct CDR3 sequences, about 18% of them present only once. Trimming removed 2 bases at V and 8 bases at J, with 16 bases between. The CDR3 extends over 14 amino acids. CDR1 and CDR2 from the germline V gene are DFQATT and SNEGSKA (reference sequence).

The sequence derives from a woman between 45 and 65 years old with Graves' hyperthyroidism. The rearrangement links TRBV20-1 to TRBJ2-1, with D unclear. The sequencing input was blood. As DNA, the CDR3 is TGCAGTGCTAGACGGGTTACCCCCGGCGATGAGCAGTTCTTC. This translates into CSARRVTPGDEQFF.